These 20 T cell receptor beta chains were all obtained from the same sample, sequenced in a study of monozygotic twins with cystic fibrosis. The table came from immunoSEQ multiplex PCR; TCRdb's copy has only in-frame clones and leaves some out. The sample carries 30,000 to 40,000 clones, 66% recorded once. The sequenced sample was blood. These receptors came from a girl under 18 with cystic fibrosis.

CDR3 sequence reads: CASTTGTSAHNEQFF. CDR3 in DNA: TGTGCCAGTACTACTGGCACTAGCGCTCACAATGAGCAGTTCTTC. The chain couples TRBV19 to TRBJ2-1, with 7 bases lining up with TRBD2. The CDR3 runs to 15 residues. In germline, CDR1 is LNHDA, CDR2 SQIVND (reference sequence). Unmatched junction bases numbered 11, after V lost 7 bases and J lost 5 bases.

V gene TRBV13 combines with J gene TRBJ1-2; maybe TRBD1 (5 bases). The CDR3 has 13 residues. Germline assignment: CDR1 PRHDT and CDR2 FYEKMQ (reference sequence). Trimming took off 3 bases at V and 5 bases at J, with 10 bases between the two ends. The CDR3 sequence is CASSLSGAYGYTF. In nucleotides, the CDR3 is TGTGCCAGCAGCTTGTCCGGGGCTTATGGCTACACCTTC.

This clone was observed a handful of times. The chain has TRBV27 and TRBJ1-1; D may be TRBD1 (5 bases). Trimming removed 0 bases from V and 8 bases from J, with 13 bases in between. Germline V gene sequence: CDR1 MNHEY, CDR2 SMNVEV (reference sequence). The CDR3 runs to 14 residues. The CDR3 reads CASSLSWVGGEAFF. CDR3 sequence (DNA): TGTGCCAGCAGTTTATCTTGGGTGGGGGGAGAAGCTTTCTTT.

Only a few counts were recorded for this clone. The V call is TRBV4-1, the J call TRBJ2-1, with TRBD2 as a possible D gene (6 bases). This CDR3 contains 15 residues. Germline assignment: CDR1 MGHRA and CDR2 YSYEKL. Between the trimmed V and J ends, which lost 4 bases and 0 bases, there was a span of 10 bases. This CDR3 reads CASSLGLSSYNEQFF. The CDR3 region has the DNA TGCGCCAGCAGCCTCGGACTAAGCTCCTACAATGAGCAGTTCTTC.

The V and J genes are TRBV4-1 and TRBJ2-3; 11 nucleotides match TRBD2. Per germline, CDR1 MGHRA and CDR2 YSYEKL. CDR3 length: 17 residues. Losses at the gene ends were 0 bases for V and 5 bases for J; bases not matched to a gene: 7. CDR3: CASSQERTSGRRDTQYF. DNA of the CDR3: TGCGCCAGCAGCCAAGAACGGACTAGCGGGCGTCGAGATACGCAGTATTTT.

CDR3: CASSPESWTSGSWLGTQYF. Written as DNA, the CDR3 is TGCGCCAGCAGCCCAGAATCATGGACTAGCGGGAGTTGGTTGGGTACGCAGTATTTT. The genes are TRBV4-3 and TRBJ2-3; 13 bases are shared with TRBD2. Germline CDR1 LGHNA, CDR2 YSLEER. The CDR3 has 19 amino acids. The trim removed 4 bases at V and 8 bases at J, leaving 18 bases unmatched.

The J gene is TRBJ1-2, the V gene TRBV4-3; TRBD1 matches at 7 bases. This CDR3 has 17 residues. Germline CDR1 reads LGHNA; CDR2 reads YSLEER. J lost 5 bases, V lost 0 bases, and 12 bases had no gene match. The CDR3 sequence is CASSQEPAGTGVYGYTF. CDR3 in DNA: TGCGCCAGCAGCCAAGAACCCGCCGGTACAGGGGTATATGGCTACACCTTC.

V usage is TRBV10-3 and J usage is TRBJ2-7; 8 nucleotides align to TRBD1. The CDR3 length is 16 residues. Unmatched junction bases numbered 9, after V lost 3 bases and J lost 2 bases. CDR1 and CDR2 (germline): ENHRY, SYGVKD. CDR3 nucleotide sequence: TGTGCCATCAGTGACTCCGGGACAGGTTACACCTACGAGCAGTACTTC. It is translated as CAISDSGTGYTYEQYF.

V is TRBV7-9 and J is TRBJ1-1, with a possible D match to TRBD1 (5 bases). The CDR3 length is 14 residues. V was pared by 4 bases and J by 3 bases, with 12 bases between. Germline CDR1 SEHNR, CDR2 FQNEAQ (reference sequence). CDR3 amino acids: CASSSRPGDTEAFF. CDR3 coding DNA: TGTGCCAGCAGCTCCCGTCCGGGGGACACTGAAGCTTTCTTT.

The chain combines TRBV6-5 with TRBJ2-2; D is ambiguous. V lost 5 bases to trimming and J lost 3 bases, with 4 bases between them. From germline, CDR1 is MNHEY and CDR2 SVGAGI. The length of the CDR3 is 12 residues. The DNA for the CDR3 is TGTGCCAGCAGTCACGACACCGGGGAGCTGTTTTTT. Its translation: CASSHDTGELFF.

CDR3 bases: TGCGCCAGCAGCGTTGTAACTAGCGGGAGTAGGGGTGAGCAGTTCTTC. Protein: CASSVVTSGSRGEQFF. The rearrangement links TRBV5-1 to TRBJ2-1; TRBD2 matches 11 bases. V was pared by 4 bases and J by 9 bases, with 12 bases of the junction left unmatched. The CDR3 length is 16 residues. CDR1 and CDR2 from the germline V gene are SGHRS and YFSETQ.

Here the CDR3 reads CASSGRSREAFF. CDR3 bases: TGTGCCAGCTCAGGTAGGAGCAGAGAAGCTTTCTTT. The J gene is TRBJ1-1, the V gene TRBV27; D ambiguous. Germline CDR1 and CDR2: MNHEY and SMNVEV (reference sequence). With 8 bases removed from V and 8 bases from J, the gap between germline ends came to 15 bases. The length of the CDR3 is 12 residues.

This clone was detected only once. The rearrangement links TRBV4-3 to TRBJ2-1, with 8 bases matching TRBD2. The V gene's germline CDR1 is LGHNA and CDR2 YSLEER. There are 13 residues in the CDR3. J lost 9 bases, V lost 1 base, and 2 bases had no gene match. CDR3 coding DNA: TGCGCCAGCAGCCAAGGAACTAGCGGTGAGCAGTTCTTC. Its translation: CASSQGTSGEQFF.

This clone was seen a single time. The CDR3 nucleotides read TGTGCCACCTTACGATACAATGAGCAGTTCTTC. Protein sequence: CATLRYNEQFF. V is TRBV10-3 and J is TRBJ2-1, with D unresolved. Trimming shortened V by 10 bases and J by 4 bases, and 8 bases separated the two germline ends. This CDR3 has 11 residues. CDR1 is ENHRY and CDR2 is SYGVKD in the germline V gene.

The genes are TRBV6-6 and TRBJ2-3; D not certain. CDR1 is MNHNY, CDR2 SVGAGI, per germline (reference sequence). The CDR3 has 16 residues. V dropped 2 bases and J dropped 4 bases, with 16 bases sitting between them. CDR3 DNA: TGTGCCAGCAGTTACAAGGTTGGGGTCCTGGCAGATACGCAGTATTTT. Its protein is CASSYKVGVLADTQYF.

This chain's CDR3 is CASSPYPQGREKLFF. The CDR3 bases are TGTGCCAGCAGCCCGTATCCCCAAGGGAGGGAAAAACTGTTTTTT. The chain joins TRBV13 to TRBJ1-4; D not resolved. V shed 5 bases and J shed 8 bases, with 18 bases lying between them. CDR3 length: 15 amino acids. Germline assignment: CDR1 PRHDT and CDR2 FYEKMQ (reference sequence). Supplemented by reference TRBV13 and TRBJ1-4, the full variable domain reads AAGVIQSPRHLIKEKRETATLKCYPIPRHDTVYWYQQGPGQDPQFLISFYEKMQSDKGSIPDRFSAQQFSDYHSELNMSSLELGDSALYFCASSPYPQGREKLFFGSGTQLSVL.

This chain uses TRBV19 with TRBJ1-5; the match to TRBD1 covers 7 bases. The V and J ends lost 6 bases and 5 bases, in that order; junction bases with no gene match: 4. The germline CDR1 and CDR2 sequences are LNHDA and SQIVND (reference sequence). The CDR3 sequence is 13 residues long. In DNA, the CDR3 is TGTGCCAGTAGATCAACAGGGGATCAGCCCCAGCATTTT. This translates into CASRSTGDQPQHF.

The chain combines TRBV7-2 with TRBJ1-1; D is uncertain. CDR1 and CDR2 (germline): SGHTA, FQGNSA. The CDR3 totals 14 residues. V shed 6 bases and J shed 3 bases, with 14 bases lying between them. CDR3 in amino acids: CASSPQRRYTEAFF. The CDR3, as DNA: TGTGCCAGCAGTCCACAGCGACGTTACACTGAAGCTTTCTTT.

The rearrangement links TRBV7-9 to TRBJ2-2; D not resolved. Germline CDR1 reads SEHNR; CDR2 reads FQNEAQ (reference sequence). There are 15 residues in the CDR3. The V and J ends lost 0 bases and 4 bases respectively, with 9 bases between them. For the CDR3, the DNA is TGTGCCAGCAGCTTAGCGAAGGTCGGCACCGGGGAGCTGTTTTTT. Residues: CASSLAKVGTGELFF.

This clone was observed a few times. This chain links TRBV9 with TRBJ2-1, with D maybe TRBD1 (5 bases). Germline CDR1 SGDLS, CDR2 YYNGEE. The CDR3 has 14 amino acids. Trimming stripped 2 bases from V and 8 bases from J, with 14 bases between. Here the CDR3 reads CASSVQGVGYEQFF. CDR3 coding DNA: TGTGCCAGCAGCGTTCAGGGCGTAGGATATGAGCAGTTCTTC.